The 14 T cell receptor beta chains listed next were all sequenced from one sample in a study of blood T cell repertoires in COVID-19. Profiling relied on immunoSEQ multiplex PCR, and the TCRdb table lists in-frame clones only, not all of them. The sample has more than 75,000 clones, 80% to 90% seen once. Sequenced: peripheral blood. Receptors were obtained from an elderly woman with acute or convalescent COVID-19.

V usage is TRBV18 and J usage is TRBJ2-7, with 9 bases that match TRBD2. Losses at the gene ends were 3 bases for V and 7 bases for J; bases not matched to a gene: 4. The CDR3 consists of 13 residues. In germline, CDR1 is KGHSH, CDR2 LQKENI. The CDR3 reads CASSPLAGEEQYF. In nucleotides, the CDR3 is TGTGCCAGCTCACCGTTAGCGGGAGAGGAGCAGTACTTC.

This chain joins TRBV6-6 and TRBJ2-3; D might be TRBD2 (6 bases). CDR1 is MNHNY, CDR2 SVGAGI, per germline (reference sequence). This CDR3 region has 14 residues. The germline V and J ends were trimmed by 2 bases and 4 bases, with 10 bases remaining between them. CDR3 amino acids: CASSYGGMSDTQYF. In DNA, the CDR3 is TGTGCCAGCAGTTACGGCGGGATGTCAGATACGCAGTATTTT.

The V and J genes are TRBV7-9 and TRBJ2-3, with a weak D call TRBD2 (5 bases). Germline assignment: CDR1 SEHNR and CDR2 FQNEAQ (reference sequence). The germline V and J ends were trimmed by 10 bases and 4 bases, with 21 bases remaining between them. The CDR3 is made up of 15 amino acids. Written as DNA, the CDR3 is TGTGCCATCTTCGAGGACTTCAGCCGAGCAGATACGCAGTATTTT. Its protein is CAIFEDFSRADTQYF.

The rearrangement links TRBV30 to TRBJ1-3, with 8 bases matching TRBD1. V shed 8 bases, J shed 0 bases, and the junction held 6 bases outside the gene matches. CDR1 and CDR2 from the germline V gene are GTSNPN and SVGIG (reference sequence). This CDR3 contains 14 residues. In DNA, the CDR3 is TGTGCCGGTCGGGACAGGTCCTCTGGAAACACCATATATTTT. The encoded protein is CAGRDRSSGNTIYF.

This clone was seen only once. The chain combines TRBV12-5 with TRBJ1-1; unclear D gene. V gave up 7 bases and J gave up 4 bases, with 10 bases separating them. Germline CDR1 LGHNT, CDR2 FRNRAP. There are 12 residues in the CDR3. The CDR3 DNA reads as TGTGCTAGTGCGGGTGAGGCCACTGAAGCTTTCTTT. This sequence encodes CASAGEATEAFF.

The CDR3 is CASSYRAGGWDEQYF. CDR3 bases: TGTGCCAGCAGTTACAGGGCAGGGGGTTGGGACGAGCAGTACTTC. The rearrangement links TRBV6-5 to TRBJ2-7; the match to TRBD1 covers 7 bases. The CDR3 loop spans 15 amino acids. V was clipped by 2 bases and J by 5 bases; unmatched bases: 9. Germline assignment: CDR1 MNHEY and CDR2 SVGAGI.

The rearrangement joins TRBV12-3 or TRBV12-4 to TRBJ2-7, with a tentative D call TRBD1 (5 bases). Deletions cut 6 bases from V and 0 bases from J, with 9 bases between. This CDR3 comprises 13 residues. DNA of the CDR3: TGTGCCAGCAGCAGGGCCCACTCCTACGAGCAGTACTTC. This sequence encodes CASSRAHSYEQYF.

This chain joins TRBV18 and TRBJ1-1; D uncertain. Germline-derived CDR1 and CDR2 are KGHSH and LQKENI. This CDR3 is 14 amino acids long. V was clipped by 6 bases and J by 1 base, with 12 bases between them. CDR3 loop: CASSPGSPNTEAFF. The CDR3 DNA reads as TGTGCCAGCTCGCCAGGCTCTCCGAACACTGAAGCTTTCTTT.

V is TRBV12-3 or TRBV12-4 and J is TRBJ1-5; weak D call: TRBD1 (5 bases). The CDR3 has 12 amino acids. V lost 8 bases to trimming and J lost 4 bases, with 9 bases between them. The CDR3 reads CASQTDNQPQHF. CDR3 in DNA: TGTGCCAGCCAGACAGATAATCAGCCCCAGCATTTT.

The chain couples TRBV2 to TRBJ1-4; 7 bases align to TRBD1. With V trimmed by 4 bases and J by 8 bases, 4 bases remained unmatched. Germline CDR1 SNHLY, CDR2 FYNNEI. The CDR3 loop spans 13 amino acids. This CDR3 is CASSGQGWEKLFF. CDR3 in DNA: TGTGCCAGCAGTGGACAGGGCTGGGAAAAACTGTTTTTT. Complete variable domain (other parts from reference TRBV2 and TRBJ1-4): EPEVTQTPSHQVTQMGQEVILRCVPISNHLYFYWYRQILGQKVEFLVSFYNNEISEKSEIFDDQFSVERPDGSNFTLKIRSTKLEDSAMYFCASSGQGWEKLFFGSGTQLSVL.

This chain links TRBV7-6 with TRBJ1-1; 9 nucleotides agree with TRBD1. The junction had 5 bases not matched to a gene; V was cut back by 5 bases and J by 1 base. The CDR3 totals 15 residues. CDR1 SGHVS and CDR2 FNYEAQ come from the germline V gene. The CDR3 DNA sequence: TGTGCCAGCAGCCGATGGACAGGGGAGAACACTGAAGCTTTCTTT. Its translation is CASSRWTGENTEAFF.

The chain links TRBV6-2 or TRBV6-3 to TRBJ2-5; the match to TRBD2 covers 11 bases. The CDR3 has 16 amino acids. V shed 2 bases, J shed 5 bases, and the junction held 7 bases outside the gene matches. CDR1 MNHEY and CDR2 SVGEGT come from the germline V gene. The CDR3 sequence is CASSYVSGGASETQYF. The CDR3 bases are TGTGCCAGCAGTTACGTTAGCGGGGGGGCCTCTGAGACCCAGTACTTC.

The CDR3 DNA is TGTGCCTGGAACCCCCGGGGAAGGGCGGACTATGGCTACACCTTC. This sequence encodes CAWNPRGRADYGYTF. This rearrangement joins TRBV30 to TRBJ1-2, with no clear D. CDR1 GTSNPN and CDR2 SVGIG come from the germline V gene (reference sequence). Deletions cut 4 bases from V and 3 bases from J, with 18 bases between. CDR3 length: 15 amino acids.

This chain uses TRBV5-1 with TRBJ1-2, with 7 bases lining up with TRBD1. The CDR3 runs to 16 residues. The J segment lost 0 bases and the V segment lost 2 bases, leaving 7 bases of the junction unmatched. The V gene's germline CDR1 is SGHRS and CDR2 YFSETQ. The CDR3 DNA is TGCGCCAGCAGCTTACAACCGGGACAGTCTAACTATGGCTACACCTTC. It codes for CASSLQPGQSNYGYTF.